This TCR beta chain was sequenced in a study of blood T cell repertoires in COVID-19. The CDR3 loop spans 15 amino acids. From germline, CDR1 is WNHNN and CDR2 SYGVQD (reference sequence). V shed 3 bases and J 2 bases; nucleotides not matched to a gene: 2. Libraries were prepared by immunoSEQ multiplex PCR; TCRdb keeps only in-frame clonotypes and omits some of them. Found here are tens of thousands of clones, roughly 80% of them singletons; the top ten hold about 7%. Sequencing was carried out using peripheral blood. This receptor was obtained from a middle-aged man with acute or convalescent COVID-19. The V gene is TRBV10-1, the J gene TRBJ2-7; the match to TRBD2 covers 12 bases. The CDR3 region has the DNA TGCGCCAGCAGTGACGGACTAGCGGGGACCTACGAGCAGTACTTC. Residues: CASSDGLAGTYEQYF.